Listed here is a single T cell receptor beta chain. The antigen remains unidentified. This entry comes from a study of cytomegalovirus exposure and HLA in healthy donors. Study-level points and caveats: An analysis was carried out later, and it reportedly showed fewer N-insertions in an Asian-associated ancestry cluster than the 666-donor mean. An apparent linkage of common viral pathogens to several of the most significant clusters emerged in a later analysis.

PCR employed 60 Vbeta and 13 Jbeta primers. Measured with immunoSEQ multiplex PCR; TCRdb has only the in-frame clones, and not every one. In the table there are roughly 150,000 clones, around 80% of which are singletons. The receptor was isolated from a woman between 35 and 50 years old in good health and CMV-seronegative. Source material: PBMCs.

The CDR3 is CASSVRPDRANEKLFF. The CDR3 region has the DNA TGTGCCAGCAGCGTTCGACCGGACAGGGCTAATGAAAAACTGTTTTTT. The rearrangement joins TRBV9 to TRBJ1-4; 8 nucleotides agree with TRBD1. The CDR3 has 16 amino acids. Germline CDR1 reads SGDLS; CDR2 reads YYNGEE. Germline trimming cut 2 bases from V and 3 bases from J; bases unmatched to any gene: 6.